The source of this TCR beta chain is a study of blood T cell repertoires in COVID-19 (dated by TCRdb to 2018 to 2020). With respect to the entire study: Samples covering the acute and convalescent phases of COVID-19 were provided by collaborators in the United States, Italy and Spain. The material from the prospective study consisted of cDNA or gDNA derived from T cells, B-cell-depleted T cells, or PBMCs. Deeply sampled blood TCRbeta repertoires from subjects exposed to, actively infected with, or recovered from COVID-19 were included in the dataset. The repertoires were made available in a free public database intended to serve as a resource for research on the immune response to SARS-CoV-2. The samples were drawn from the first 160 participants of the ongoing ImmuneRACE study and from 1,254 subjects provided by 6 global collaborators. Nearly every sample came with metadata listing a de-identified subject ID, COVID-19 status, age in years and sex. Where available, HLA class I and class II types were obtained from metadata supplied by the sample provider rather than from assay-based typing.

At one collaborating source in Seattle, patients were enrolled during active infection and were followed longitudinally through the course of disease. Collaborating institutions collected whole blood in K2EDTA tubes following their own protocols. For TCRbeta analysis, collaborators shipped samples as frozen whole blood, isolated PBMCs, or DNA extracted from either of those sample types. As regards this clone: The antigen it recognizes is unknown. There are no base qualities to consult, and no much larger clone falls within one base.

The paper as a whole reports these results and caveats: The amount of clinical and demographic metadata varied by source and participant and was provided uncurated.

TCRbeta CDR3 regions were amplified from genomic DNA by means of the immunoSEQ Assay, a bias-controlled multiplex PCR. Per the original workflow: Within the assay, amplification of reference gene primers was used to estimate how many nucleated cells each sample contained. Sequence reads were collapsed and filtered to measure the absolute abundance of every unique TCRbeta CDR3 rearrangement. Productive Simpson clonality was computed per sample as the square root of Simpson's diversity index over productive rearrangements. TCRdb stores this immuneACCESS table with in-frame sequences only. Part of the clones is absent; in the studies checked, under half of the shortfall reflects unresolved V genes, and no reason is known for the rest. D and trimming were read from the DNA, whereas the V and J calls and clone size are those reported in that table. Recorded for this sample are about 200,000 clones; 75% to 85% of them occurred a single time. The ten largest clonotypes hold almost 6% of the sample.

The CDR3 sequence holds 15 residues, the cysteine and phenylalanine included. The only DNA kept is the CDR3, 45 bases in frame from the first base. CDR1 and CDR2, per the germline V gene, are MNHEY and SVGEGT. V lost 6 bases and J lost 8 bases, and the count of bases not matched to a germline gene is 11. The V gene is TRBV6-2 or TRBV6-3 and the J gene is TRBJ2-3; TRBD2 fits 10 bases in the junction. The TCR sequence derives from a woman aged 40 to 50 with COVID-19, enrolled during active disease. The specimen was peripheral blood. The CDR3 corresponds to CASSPSLAGEGTQYF. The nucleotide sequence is TGTGCCAGCAGCCCCTCTCTAGCGGGAGAAGGTACGCAGTATTTT.